This T cell receptor (beta chain) was captured by sequencing in a study of T cell changes during pregnancy in multiple sclerosis. Germline CDR1 MGHRA, CDR2 YSYEKL. Trimming left V 1 base short and J 8 bases short, with 12 bases between. The length of the CDR3 is 14 residues. The sample holds one count of this clone. Using immunoSEQ multiplex PCR, the repertoire was profiled, and TCRdb retains in-frame clones only, with some absent. There are around 36,000 clones in the sample; about 92% occur only once, and roughly 13% lies in the top ten. This sequence joins TRBV4-1 and TRBJ1-3; D may be TRBD1 (5 bases). The sample in question was CD8+ T cells from peripheral blood mononuclear cells, obtained in the first trimester of pregnancy. This TCR was recovered from a female donor with multiple sclerosis, enrolled in a pregnancy study. In DNA, the CDR3 is TGCGCCAGCAGCCAAGTAGGGGTTTTTGACACCATATATTTT. It is translated as CASSQVGVFDTIYF.